The 31 T cell receptor beta chains listed next were all sequenced from one sample in a study of blood T cells in healthy people across ages. It was with a sample-barcoded 5' primer and a J-beta primer mix that a second PCR of roughly 7 to 11 cycles was run. Each CDR3 protein gets one entry after TCRdb re-called the 5' RACE reads with MiXCR. The sample lists fewer than 2,000,000 distinct CDR3 sequences, about 39% occurring once. Specimen: blood. These receptors all stem from a human donor in good health.

This clonotype appeared a few times. The rearrangement uses TRBV29-1 and TRBJ2-4, with 11 bases that match TRBD1. Germline loops: CDR1 SQVTM, CDR2 ANQGSEA. V lost 6 bases to trimming and J lost 8 bases; unmatched junction nucleotides: 12. The CDR3 spans 15 residues. CDR3 DNA: TGCAGCGTGACCGGGACAGGGGGGATGAGGGACATTCAGTACTTC. Amino acid sequence: CSVTGTGGMRDIQYF.

This clonotype appeared a few times. The chain recombines TRBV29-1 with TRBJ2-1, with D possibly being TRBD2 (6 bases). The CDR3 runs 18 residues. V lost 2 bases and J lost 2, with 22 bases in between. CDR1 SQVTM and CDR2 ANQGSEA come from the germline V gene. CDR3 coding DNA: TGCAGCGTTGAAAACCGTAGATTTTTGCGGGGAACCTACAATGAGCAGTTCTTC. It encodes CSVENRRFLRGTYNEQFF.

This chain uses TRBV4-3 with TRBJ1-4; 8 bases align to TRBD1. V lost 4 bases, J lost 7 bases, and 8 bases stayed unmatched. This CDR3 has 15 residues. CDR1 is LGHNA, CDR2 YSLEER, per germline. This CDR3 reads CASSLATGDGEKLFF. The CDR3 region has the DNA TGCGCCAGCAGCCTAGCGACAGGGGACGGTGAAAAACTGTTTTTT.

The chain is built from TRBV29-1 and TRBJ1-2; D is undetermined. The CDR3 totals 13 residues. V was pared by 2 bases and J by 8 bases, with 15 bases between. Germline CDR1 SQVTM, CDR2 ANQGSEA. The DNA of the CDR3 is TGCAGCGTTGAACTCACCCTCGCACAGGGCTACACCTTC. This gives the protein CSVELTLAQGYTF.

The CDR3 sequence: CASSPTGWAGNTIYF. The CDR3 region has the DNA TGTGCCAGCAGTCCCACAGGGTGGGCTGGAAACACCATATATTTT. The genes are TRBV6-5 and TRBJ1-3, with a weak D call TRBD1 (6 bases). Trimming removed 5 bases at V and 2 bases at J, with 13 bases between. This CDR3 contains 15 residues. The germline CDR1 and CDR2 sequences are MNHEY and SVGAGI.

This sequence joins TRBV5-1 and TRBJ2-7, with TRBD1 as a possible D gene (6 bases). This CDR3 contains 15 residues. Deletions cut 4 bases from V and 4 bases from J, with 18 bases between. Germline V gene sequence: CDR1 SGHRS, CDR2 YFSETQ. The CDR3 DNA sequence: TGCGCCAGCAGCATGAGCCGGAAAACAGGGTACGAGCAGTACTTC. It codes for CASSMSRKTGYEQYF.

The J gene is TRBJ2-5, the V gene TRBV5-1; no firm D call. The CDR3 runs 14 residues. With 2 bases removed from V and 2 bases from J, the gap between germline ends came to 10 bases. Germline lookup yields CDR1 SGHRS and CDR2 YFSETQ. The DNA of the CDR3 is TGCGCCAGCAGCTTCTTACAGAGTCAAGAGACCCAGTACTTC. Its protein is CASSFLQSQETQYF.

The rearrangement joins TRBV20-1 to TRBJ2-1; D perhaps matches TRBD2 (6 bases). The ends were cut back, 0 bases at V and 2 bases at J, with 20 bases in the middle. Per the germline V gene, CDR1 is DFQATT and CDR2 is SNEGSKA (reference sequence). The CDR3 runs 18 residues. CDR3 nucleotide sequence: TGCAGTGCTAGAGATCGGCGGGGAAGCAGAATCCCCTACAATGAGCAGTTCTTC. Its translation: CSARDRRGSRIPYNEQFF.

The chain has TRBV6-5 and TRBJ1-1, with TRBD1 matching over 9 bases. The J segment lost 5 bases and the V segment lost 5 bases, leaving 9 bases of the junction unmatched. CDR3 length: 15 amino acids. Germline loops: CDR1 MNHEY, CDR2 SVGAGI. CDR3 sequence reads: CASSRNTGGGTEAFF. The CDR3 DNA is TGTGCCAGCAGTCGAAATACAGGGGGCGGGACTGAAGCTTTCTTT.

The CDR3 region has the DNA TGTGCCATCAAGTCCCAGGCTACCTATGGCTACACCTTC. Translation: CAIKSQATYGYTF. The genes are TRBV10-3 and TRBJ1-2; no reliable D call. V was trimmed by 7 bases and J by 4 bases, leaving 13 bases between them. The CDR3 is made up of 13 amino acids. The germline CDR1 and CDR2 sequences are ENHRY and SYGVKD.

This clonotype was picked up a small number of times. The chain joins TRBV5-5 to TRBJ2-2, with TRBD1 matching 7 bases. Germline V CDR1 and CDR2: SGHKS, YYEKEE (reference sequence). The junction had 0 bases not matched to a gene; V was cut back by 4 bases and J by 0 bases. This CDR3 contains 14 residues. CDR3 in amino acids: CASSGTANTGELFF. In nucleotides, the CDR3 is TGTGCCAGCAGCGGGACAGCGAACACCGGGGAGCTGTTTTTT.

CDR3 sequence reads: CASSFRDSSEQYF. In DNA, the CDR3 is TGCGCCAGCAGCTTCCGGGATTCTTCTGAGCAGTACTTC. J is TRBJ2-7 and V is TRBV5-1; tentative D call: TRBD2 (5 bases). Germline lookup yields CDR1 SGHRS and CDR2 YFSETQ. CDR3 size: 13 residues. V was trimmed by 2 bases and J by 7 bases, leaving 13 bases between them.

This clonotype was found a few times. This sequence joins TRBV12-3 or TRBV12-4 and TRBJ2-7; D is tentatively TRBD1 or TRBD2 (5 bases each). The CDR3 is 13 amino acids. V lost 5 bases to trimming and J lost 3 bases, with 11 bases between them. The CDR3 sequence is CASSKRGRYEQYF. DNA for the CDR3: TGTGCCAGCAGTAAGAGGGGTCGCTACGAGCAGTACTTC.

Here the CDR3 DNA reads TGTGCCAGCAGTTTCCAGGATCAGCCCCAGCATTTT. Translation: CASSFQDQPQHF. V is TRBV27 and J is TRBJ1-5, with D unclear. This CDR3 has 12 residues. The V gene lost 3 bases and the J gene lost 5 bases, with 5 bases spanning the gap. The germline V gene encodes CDR1 MNHEY and CDR2 SMNVEV (reference sequence).

A few counts support this clonotype. The V and J genes are TRBV15 and TRBJ2-7; no clear D gene. The CDR3 is made up of 14 amino acids. Trimming took off 0 bases at V and 2 bases at J, with 8 bases between the two ends. Germline CDR1 and CDR2: LNHNV and YYDKDF (reference sequence). In DNA form, the CDR3 reads TGTGCCACCAGCAGAGATTTGTCGACCTACGAGCAGTACTTC. Its translation is CATSRDLSTYEQYF.

The V call is TRBV5-1, the J call TRBJ2-3; possibly TRBD1 or TRBD2 for D (5 bases each). Germline assignment: CDR1 SGHRS and CDR2 YFSETQ. The CDR3 sequence is 17 residues long. The V gene lost 4 bases and the J gene lost 2 bases, with 20 bases spanning the gap. This CDR3 is CASSTTFAAGTTDTQYF. In nucleotides, the CDR3 is TGCGCCAGCAGCACGACCTTTGCGGCAGGGACCACAGATACGCAGTATTTT.

In the case of this clonotype: At one end the junction does not follow the germline gene, possibly because of a read error. V is TRBV6-1 and J is TRBJ1-5; TRBD1 is a possible D gene (5 bases). CDR3 length: 15 residues. Germline V CDR1 and CDR2: MNHNS, SASEGT. CDR3 region: CASSEALGEYQPQHF. The CDR3 nucleotides read TGTGCCAGCAGTGAAGCGCTAGGGGAGTATCAGCCTCAGCATTTT.

The chain joins TRBV18 to TRBJ1-6, with D maybe TRBD1 (5 bases). The CDR3 has 14 amino acids. V lost 2 bases and J 11 bases, leaving 13 bases between the germline ends. From germline, CDR1 is KGHSH and CDR2 LQKENI. The CDR3 spells CASSPELPGAPLHF. The DNA for the CDR3 is TGTGCCAGCTCACCAGAACTCCCGGGGGCACCCCTCCACTTT.

This clonotype has only one observation. A much bigger clone sits one base away, suggesting this may be a read error. The chain couples TRBV29-1 to TRBJ2-3, with TRBD1 as a possible D gene (5 bases). Germline V gene data show CDR1 as SQVTM and CDR2 as ANQGSEA. The CDR3 consists of 11 residues. In DNA form, the CDR3 reads TGCAGCGTACAGGATAAAGATGCGCAGTATTTT. Translating gives CSVQDKDAQYF.

This chain connects TRBV27 to TRBJ1-5; no clear D. In germline, CDR1 is MNHEY, CDR2 SMNVEV (reference sequence). This CDR3 region has 17 residues. The V and J ends lost 2 bases and 2 bases respectively, with 16 bases between them. CDR3: CASSLTAPRAGNQPQHF. The DNA for the CDR3 is TGTGCCAGCAGTTTAACGGCACCCAGAGCGGGCAATCAGCCCCAGCATTTT.

In this sample, this clonotype turned up many times. V usage is TRBV6-5 and J usage is TRBJ2-5; TRBD1 matches at 8 bases. Germline values: CDR1 MNHEY, CDR2 SVGAGI. The CDR3 is 14 residues long. The V gene end was trimmed by 1 base and the J gene end by 2 bases; junction bases not matched to a gene: 0. The CDR3 is CASSYYRGQETQYF. DNA for the CDR3: TGTGCCAGCAGTTACTACAGGGGGCAAGAGACCCAGTACTTC.

The rearrangement uses TRBV5-5 and TRBJ1-1, with a tentative D call TRBD1 (6 bases). Germline CDR1 and CDR2: SGHKS and YYEKEE (reference sequence). The CDR3 runs to 11 residues. Trimming shortened V by 8 bases and J by 11 bases, and 16 bases separated the two germline ends. CDR3 nucleotides: TGTGCCAGTAGGGATGGACAGAGGGCTTTCTTT. Translating it yields CASRDGQRAFF.

This clonotype has only a few counts. A read error may account for a junction end that differs from germline. The chain employs TRBV6-1 and TRBJ2-1; D gene unclear. Germline V gives CDR1 MNHNS, CDR2 SASEGT. This CDR3 has 13 residues. CDR3 residues: CAGSLRVRGEQFF. CDR3 nucleotides: TGTGCCGGCAGTCTCCGGGTCCGTGGGGAGCAGTTCTTC.

This clonotype was detected only a few times. The chain is built from TRBV6-6 and TRBJ1-2, with D unclear. The V gene's germline CDR1 is MNHNY and CDR2 SVGAGI (reference sequence). V was clipped by 8 bases and J by 4 bases, with 14 bases between them. The CDR3 totals 13 residues. The CDR3 region is CASSMNPLYGYTF. In DNA form, the CDR3 reads TGTGCCAGCTCCATGAATCCCCTCTATGGCTACACCTTC.

CDR3 sequence: CASSPLVRNTQYF. CDR3 coding DNA: TGCGCCAGCAGCCCCCTCGTCCGGAATACGCAGTATTTT. The chain combines TRBV4-3 with TRBJ2-3; D gene uncertain. V was clipped by 4 bases and J by 7 bases, with 12 bases between them. The length of the CDR3 is 13 residues. Germline V gene sequence: CDR1 LGHNA, CDR2 YSLEER.

This clonotype was seen more than once but under ten times. The chain links TRBV4-3 to TRBJ2-5; 11 bases map to TRBD2. Germline CDR1 reads LGHNA; CDR2 reads YSLEER. The V and J ends lost 10 bases and 6 bases, in that order; junction bases with no gene match: 10. The CDR3 covers 14 residues. CDR3 DNA sequence: TGCGCCACCCCCCTCGGGACTAGCGGAAAGACCCAGTACTTC. Amino acid sequence: CATPLGTSGKTQYF.

This chain connects TRBV20-1 to TRBJ2-1, with D unclear. The length of the CDR3 is 16 residues. Trimming stripped 5 bases from V and 4 bases from J, with 21 bases between. Germline CDR1 is DFQATT and CDR2 is SNEGSKA (reference sequence). The CDR3 DNA sequence: TGCAGTGCTCCGGTACCTACCACACCCAGGTACAATGAGCAGTTCTTC. Residues: CSAPVPTTPRYNEQFF.

The V call is TRBV2, the J call TRBJ1-2; D is possibly TRBD1 (6 bases). Looked up from germline, CDR1 is SNHLY and CDR2 is FYNNEI. The CDR3 runs to 16 residues. The V end was cut by 2 bases, the J end by 2 bases, with 15 bases between. The CDR3 bases are TGTGCCAGCAGTGAAAGGTCGGGGGGCGTAAACTATGGCTACACCTTC. Encoded protein: CASSERSGGVNYGYTF.

The genes are TRBV7-8 and TRBJ2-1, with 9 bases lining up with TRBD2. The CDR3 spans 18 residues. Trimming cost V 2 bases and J 2 bases; bases outside gene matches: 10. CDR1 is SGHVS, CDR2 FQNEAQ, per germline. The CDR3 protein is CASSLPTTSGHTYNEQFF. DNA of the CDR3: TGTGCCAGCAGCTTACCGACGACTAGCGGTCATACCTACAATGAGCAGTTCTTC.

CDR3 region: CASSQAGTNMNTEAFF. In DNA form, the CDR3 reads TGCGCCAGCAGCCAGGCCGGGACAAACATGAACACTGAAGCTTTCTTT. The rearrangement joins TRBV4-1 to TRBJ1-1, with a possible D match to TRBD1 (6 bases). In germline, CDR1 is MGHRA, CDR2 YSYEKL. The CDR3 length is 16 residues. The V gene lost 3 bases and the J gene lost 0 bases, with 14 bases spanning the gap.

There are a few counts of this clonotype. The rearrangement joins TRBV12-5 to TRBJ2-4, with 7 bases lining up with TRBD1. The DNA end is more similar to TRBJ2-7, so the J call may be wrong. CDR1 and CDR2 (germline): LGHNT, FRNRAP. The CDR3 consists of 12 residues. The CDR3 is CASGIQGNEQYF. DNA for the CDR3: TGTGCTAGTGGGATACAGGGGAACGAGCAGTACTTC.